This TCR beta chain originates from a study of T cell repertoires in cytomegalovirus infection. The CDR3 runs to 14 residues. Trimming cost V 7 bases and J 4 bases, with 16 bases left between them. Notes on this clonotype: Its cognate antigen is unknown.

TCRdb passed the reads through MiXCR, listing each CDR3 protein once. The top ten hold over 12% of the sample, which has roughly 990,000 distinct CDR3 sequences, around 30% seen once. Source: cultured CD8+ T cells from PBMCs, taken from culture after CMV antigen stimulation. The source of this sequence is a human donor in good health (CMV status not recorded). Some clones in this sample may be carry-over from other donors' samples. The chain uses TRBV12-3 or TRBV12-4 and TRBJ2-5; D is tentatively TRBD1 or TRBD2 (6 bases each). The CDR3 reads CASMGTGRTETQYF. The CDR3 nucleotides are TGTGCCAGCATGGGCACAGGGAGGACAGAGACCCAGTACTTC.